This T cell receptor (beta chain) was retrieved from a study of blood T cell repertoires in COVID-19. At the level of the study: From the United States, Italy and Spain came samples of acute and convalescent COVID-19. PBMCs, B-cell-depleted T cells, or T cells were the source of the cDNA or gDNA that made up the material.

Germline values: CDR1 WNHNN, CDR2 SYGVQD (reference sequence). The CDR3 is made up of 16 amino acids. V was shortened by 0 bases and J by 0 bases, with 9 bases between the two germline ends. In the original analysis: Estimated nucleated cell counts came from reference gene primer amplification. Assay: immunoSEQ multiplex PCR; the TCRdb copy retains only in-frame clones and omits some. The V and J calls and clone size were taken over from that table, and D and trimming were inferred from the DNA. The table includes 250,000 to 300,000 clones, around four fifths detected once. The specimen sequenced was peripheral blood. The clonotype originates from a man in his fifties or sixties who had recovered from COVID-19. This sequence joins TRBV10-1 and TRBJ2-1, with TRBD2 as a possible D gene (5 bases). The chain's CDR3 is CASSESASSSYNEQFF. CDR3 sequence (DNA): TGCGCCAGCAGTGAGTCGGCTAGCAGCTCCTACAATGAGCAGTTCTTC.